This T cell receptor (beta chain) emerged from a study of blood T cell repertoires in COVID-19. Sequencing used immunoSEQ multiplex PCR; TCRdb keeps in-frame clones, though not all of them. The sample yields hundreds of thousands of clones, roughly 90% seen once. The cohort comprised adults aged about 18 to 100 years residing in approximately 25 US areas. This CDR3 spans 15 amino acids. Germline-derived CDR1 and CDR2 are LNHDA and SQIVND (reference sequence). Trimming cost V 5 bases and J 8 bases; bases outside gene matches: 12. The V gene is TRBV19, the J gene TRBJ1-2; the match to TRBD1 covers 9 bases. Sequencing was performed on PBMCs or T cells enriched from blood (not recorded which). The TCR comes from a woman in her fifties or sixties who had been exposed to COVID-19. This chain's CDR3 is CASSAQQGARRGYTF. In DNA form, the CDR3 reads TGTGCCAGTAGTGCCCAACAGGGGGCGCGTAGGGGCTACACCTTC.